These 25 T cell receptor beta chains share one sample of origin, sequenced in a study of T cell repertoires in cytomegalovirus infection. Each CDR3 protein is one row after TCRdb ran MiXCR on the reads. The sample comprises 500,000 or so distinct CDR3 sequences, approximately 16% of which are singletons, and about 24% rests with the top ten. The sequenced sample consisted of CD8+ T cells from PBMCs. Receptor source: a human donor in good health (CMV status not recorded). Some clones in this sample may be carry-over from other donors' samples.

This sequence joins TRBV2 and TRBJ1-5; D remains ambiguous. The V end lost 7 bases, the J end lost 4 bases, and 23 bases lay between the germline ends. The CDR3 extends over 17 amino acids. Germline CDR1 and CDR2: SNHLY and FYNNEI. The CDR3 DNA follows: TGTGCCAGCATCCGTCCAGGTATCCCGTTCCTTAATCAGCCCCAGCATTTT. Translating gives CASIRPGIPFLNQPQHF.

This clonotype appeared many times. The genes are TRBV28 and TRBJ2-7, with 13 bases fitting TRBD2. The trim removed 4 bases at V and 6 bases at J, leaving 6 bases unmatched. CDR3 length: 15 residues. Germline V gene data show CDR1 as MDHEN and CDR2 as SYDVKM. The CDR3 region is CASSYGLAGVAEQYF. In nucleotides, the CDR3 is TGTGCCAGCAGTTATGGACTAGCGGGAGTAGCCGAGCAGTACTTC.

The table lists this clonotype with many counts. This chain uses TRBV4-2 with TRBJ2-1, with 11 bases that match TRBD2. In germline, CDR1 is LGHNA, CDR2 YNFKEQ. V gave up 6 bases and J gave up 3 bases; unmatched junction bases: 4. The length of the CDR3 is 15 residues. The CDR3 sequence: CASRTSGRRYNEQFF. The CDR3 DNA reads as TGTGCCAGCAGAACTAGCGGGAGACGCTACAATGAGCAGTTCTTC.

In its sample, this clonotype was seen a few times. The chain is built from TRBV12-3 or TRBV12-4 and TRBJ2-2; D gene uncertain. The CDR3 sequence is 14 residues long. Trimming took 7 bases from V and 2 from J, leaving 11 bases between them. The CDR3, as DNA: TGTGCCAGCAACCTAAGGGAAAACACCGGGGAGCTGTTTTTT. Protein product: CASNLRENTGELFF.

This clonotype was seen ten or more times. This rearrangement joins TRBV7-9 to TRBJ1-1; the match to TRBD1 covers 10 bases. The CDR3 has 16 amino acids. Germline V gene data show CDR1 as SEHNR and CDR2 as FQNEAQ (reference sequence). With 5 bases clipped from V and 5 bases from J, the junction kept 11 bases outside the gene matches. CDR3 nucleotides: TGTGCCAGCAGCCAACCTCCGGGACAGGGGTTTACTGAAGCTTTCTTT. Its translation: CASSQPPGQGFTEAFF.

V is TRBV25-1 and J is TRBJ2-1; no reliable D call. The V gene's germline CDR1 is MGHDK and CDR2 SYGVNS. The CDR3 is made up of 16 amino acids. With 2 bases removed from V and 0 bases from J, the gap between germline ends came to 11 bases. Here the CDR3 DNA reads TGTGCCAGCAGTGAAAAAAGTTTTAACTCCTACAATGAGCAGTTCTTC. It yields the protein CASSEKSFNSYNEQFF.

The J gene is TRBJ2-4, the V gene TRBV27; 7 bases align to TRBD2. Germline lookup yields CDR1 MNHEY and CDR2 SMNVEV (reference sequence). The V segment lost 5 bases and the J segment 6 bases; nucleotides outside the gene matches: 16. The CDR3 is 17 amino acids. The CDR3 region is CASSPKGRGVGGNIQYF. CDR3 nucleotide sequence: TGTGCCAGCAGTCCCAAGGGGAGGGGAGTCGGCGGAAACATTCAGTACTTC.

The chain employs TRBV5-1 and TRBJ2-7; the D gene is possibly TRBD1 (6 bases). V lost 7 bases, J lost 7 bases, and 18 bases lay in between. CDR3 length equals 13 residues. Germline-derived CDR1 and CDR2 are SGHRS and YFSETQ. CDR3 nucleotides: TGCGCCAGCTTGCCGAAGGGGGTGCCTGAGCAGTACTTC. Residues: CASLPKGVPEQYF.

V usage is TRBV5-8 and J usage is TRBJ2-1, with TRBD2 matching over 9 bases. Germline CDR1 reads SGHTS; CDR2 reads YDEGEE. The CDR3 is 14 amino acids. Trimming took 3 bases from V and 4 from J; bases not matched to a gene: 2. In nucleotides, the CDR3 is TGTGCCAGCAGCTGGACTAGCGAGTACAATGAGCAGTTCTTC. Translating it yields CASSWTSEYNEQFF.

This chain links TRBV18 with TRBJ2-6; D not certain. Trimming cost V 2 bases and J 2 bases, with 10 bases left between them. This CDR3 is 16 amino acids long. The germline V gene encodes CDR1 KGHSH and CDR2 LQKENI. The CDR3 coding sequence is TGTGCCAGCTCACCAAGCAGTGTCACTGGGGCCAACGTCCTGACTTTC. Residues: CASSPSSVTGANVLTF.

The chain recombines TRBV13 with TRBJ2-3, with D possibly called TRBD1 or TRBD2 (5 bases each). CDR3 length: 15 amino acids. CDR1 and CDR2 (germline): PRHDT, FYEKMQ (reference sequence). Trimming stripped 5 bases from V and 4 bases from J, with 16 bases between. The CDR3 DNA reads as TGTGCCAGCAGCCACCGGGGCCTTGGCGCAGATACGCAGTATTTT. This sequence encodes CASSHRGLGADTQYF.

This clonotype occurred once. The CDR3 end shows no conserved phenylalanine or tryptophan, and so a read error is likely. The DNA is omitted, as the CDR3 cannot be located on it reliably, and the CDR3 follows TCRdb's listing. The rearrangement links TRBV7-3 to TRBJ2-1; the table's TRBD2 call for D was not verified on the DNA. Germline assignment: CDR1 SGHTA and CDR2 FQGTGA. The CDR3 extends over 19 residues, inclusive of both ends. The CDR3 spells CASSLSGRVKLSSYNEQLL.

This clonotype has ten or more counts. The CDR3 nucleotides read TGTGCCAGCAGCTTAGAGTGGACTAGGGGCTCCTACGAGCAGTACTTC. The encoded protein is CASSLEWTRGSYEQYF. The J gene is TRBJ2-7, the V gene TRBV7-9, with TRBD2 matching 7 bases. J lost 0 bases, V lost 1 base, and 6 bases had no gene match. CDR3 size: 16 residues. CDR1 and CDR2 from the germline V gene are SEHNR and FQNEAQ (reference sequence). The entire variable domain, with the rest obtained from reference TRBV7-9 and TRBJ2-7, is as follows: DTGVSQNPRHKITKRGQNVTFRCDPISEHNRLYWYRQTLGQGPEFLTYFQNEAQLEKSRLLSDRFSAERPKGSFSTLEIQRTEQGDSAMYLCASSLEWTRGSYEQYFGPGTRLTVT.

The chain combines TRBV10-3 with TRBJ2-7; TRBD2 aligns across 8 bases. CDR1 and CDR2 (germline): ENHRY, SYGVKD. This CDR3 contains 14 residues. V trimming: 3 bases; J trimming: 2 bases; junction bases outside the gene matches: 3. In DNA, the CDR3 is TGTGCCATCAGTGAACGGCGGGAGGCCTACGAGCAGTACTTC. This translates into CAISERREAYEQYF.

V and J are TRBV5-6 and TRBJ1-1; D call uncertain. The CDR3 length is 14 residues. CDR1 is SGHDT and CDR2 is YYEEEE in the germline V gene. The V gene lost 2 bases and the J gene lost 4 bases, with 12 bases spanning the gap. The CDR3 here is CASSFPSVGTEAFF. DNA of the CDR3: TGTGCCAGCAGCTTCCCCTCCGTGGGCACTGAAGCTTTCTTT.

Worth noting for this clonotype: A read error may produce the germline difference seen at one junction end. V gene TRBV7-2 combines with J gene TRBJ2-1; D is perhaps TRBD1 (5 bases). This CDR3 contains 16 residues. Germline CDR1 SGHTA, CDR2 FQGNSA. CDR3 sequence (DNA): TGTGCAAGCAGCCAGGATGGCAGGGTGGCAGGCAATGATCAGTTCTTC. Amino acids: CASSQDGRVAGNDQFF. Combining the CDR3 with reference TRBV7-2 and TRBJ2-1 gives the whole variable domain GAGVSQSPSNKVTEKGKDVELRCDPISGHTALYWYRQSLGQGLEFLIYFQGNSAPDKSGLPSDRFSAERTGGSVSTLTIQRTQQEDSAVYLCASSQDGRVAGNDQFFGPGTRLTVL.

The chain joins TRBV5-5 to TRBJ2-7, with D unresolved. CDR3 length: 13 amino acids. Per the germline V gene, CDR1 is SGHKS and CDR2 is YYEKEE (reference sequence). V was cut by 4 bases and J by 3 bases, with 11 bases left in between. The CDR3 bases are TGTGCCAGCAGCCACCCTATCCTCTACGAGCAGTACTTC. This sequence encodes CASSHPILYEQYF.

This chain links TRBV2 with TRBJ1-1; D remains unclear. Trimming removed 6 bases at V and 1 base at J, with 12 bases between. The CDR3 consists of 14 residues. CDR1 is SNHLY and CDR2 is FYNNEI in the germline V gene. As DNA, the CDR3 is TGTGCCAGCAGCGCGCGGGTGTCGAACACTGAAGCTTTCTTT. Protein: CASSARVSNTEAFF.

In the case of this clonotype: This may stem from a read error, because a much larger clone lies one nucleotide away. The genes are TRBV19 and TRBJ1-1; D might be TRBD1 (6 bases). Germline-derived CDR1 and CDR2 are LNHDA and SQIVND (reference sequence). V was trimmed by 4 bases and J by 4 bases, leaving 16 bases between them. The CDR3 covers 15 residues. The CDR3 region is CASSTHRELGTEAFF. CDR3 bases: TGTGCCAGTAGTACCCACAGGGAGTTGGGCACTGAAGCTTTCTTT.

This clonotype was recorded at least ten times. In DNA, the CDR3 is TGTGCCAGCAGCTCTACAGACCCGGCGTTAAACTCCTACAATGAGCAGTTCTTC. Encoded protein: CASSSTDPALNSYNEQFF. V is TRBV7-9 and J is TRBJ2-1; D remains ambiguous. Trimming removed 4 bases at V and 0 bases at J, with 19 bases between. From germline, CDR1 is SEHNR and CDR2 FQNEAQ (reference sequence). This CDR3 has 18 residues.

As for this clonotype: One end of the junction is discordant with germline, which a read error may explain. V is TRBV10-2 and J is TRBJ1-5; TRBD1 matches at 11 bases. Germline loops: CDR1 WSHSY, CDR2 SAAADI. The CDR3 is 13 amino acids. The CDR3 here is CASRDRGLQPQRF. The CDR3 region has the DNA TGCGCCAGCAGGGACAGGGGGCTTCAGCCCCAGCGTTTT.

This clonotype was seen a handful of times. The rearrangement links TRBV12-5 to TRBJ1-2; 11 nucleotides align to TRBD1. The CDR3 consists of 19 residues. Germline assignment: CDR1 LGHNT and CDR2 FRNRAP. Trimming removed 0 bases from V and 0 bases from J; junction bases left unmatched: 9. In nucleotides, the CDR3 is TGTGCTAGTGGTTTGGTACGGGACAGGGGGTTGGCCTCTAACTATGGCTACACCTTC. This translates into CASGLVRDRGLASNYGYTF. Full variable domain (rest looked up from reference TRBV12-5 and TRBJ1-2): DARVTQTPRHKVTEMGQEVTMRCQPILGHNTVFWYRQTMMQGLELLAYFRNRAPLDDSGMPKDRFSAEMPDATLATLKIQPSEPRDSAVYFCASGLVRDRGLASNYGYTFGSGTRLTVV.

This rearrangement joins TRBV3-1 to TRBJ2-3; 9 bases line up with TRBD2. This CDR3 comprises 16 residues. The trim removed 2 bases at V and 2 bases at J, leaving 5 bases unmatched. Germline V gives CDR1 LGHDT, CDR2 YNNKEL (reference sequence). CDR3 coding DNA: TGTGCCAGCAGCCAACTAGCGGGATCCTCCACAGATACGCAGTATTTT. Translated, it gives CASSQLAGSSTDTQYF.

The J gene is TRBJ2-6, the V gene TRBV20-1, with 7 bases lining up with TRBD1. CDR3 length: 17 residues. Germline V gene lookup returns CDR1 DFQATT and CDR2 SNEGSKA (reference sequence). V lost 5 bases, J lost 2 bases, and 12 bases stayed unmatched. The CDR3: CSAALVDREAGANVLTF. The CDR3 DNA reads TGCAGTGCTGCCTTGGTAGACAGGGAAGCTGGGGCCAACGTCCTGACTTTC.

This clonotype appeared many times. The chain links TRBV7-8 to TRBJ1-5, with 8 positions matching TRBD1. The germline V gene has CDR1 SGHVS and CDR2 FQNEAQ. V trimming: 5 bases; J trimming: 0 bases; junction bases outside the gene matches: 6. This CDR3 region has 16 residues. As DNA, the CDR3 is TGTGCCAGCAGCCCGCCGGGACAGGATAGCAATCAGCCCCAGCATTTT. It specifies CASSPPGQDSNQPQHF. Drawing the rest from reference TRBV7-8 and TRBJ1-5, the complete variable domain is GAGVSQSPRYKVAKRGQDVALRCDPISGHVSLFWYQQALGQGPEFLTYFQNEAQLDKSGLPSDRFFAERPEGSVSTLKIQRTQQEDSAVYLCASSPPGQDSNQPQHFGDGTRLSIL.